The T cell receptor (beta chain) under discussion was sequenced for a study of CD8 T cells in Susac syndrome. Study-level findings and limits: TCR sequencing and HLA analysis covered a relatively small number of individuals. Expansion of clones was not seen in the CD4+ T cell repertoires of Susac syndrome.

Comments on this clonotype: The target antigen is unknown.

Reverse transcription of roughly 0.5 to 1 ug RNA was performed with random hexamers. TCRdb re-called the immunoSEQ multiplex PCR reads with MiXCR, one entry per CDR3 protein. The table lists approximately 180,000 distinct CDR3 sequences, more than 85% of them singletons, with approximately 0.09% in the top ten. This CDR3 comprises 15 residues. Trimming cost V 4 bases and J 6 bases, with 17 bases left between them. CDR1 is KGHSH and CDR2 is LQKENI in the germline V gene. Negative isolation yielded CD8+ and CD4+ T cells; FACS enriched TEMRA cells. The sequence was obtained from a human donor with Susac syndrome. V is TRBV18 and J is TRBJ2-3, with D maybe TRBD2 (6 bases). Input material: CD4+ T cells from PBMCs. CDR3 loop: CASSQVTGVADTQYF. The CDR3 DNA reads TGTGCCAGCTCACAAGTGACGGGAGTGGCCGATACGCAGTATTTT.